This T cell receptor (beta chain) emerged from a study of Graves' ophthalmopathy and Graves' hyperthyroidism. CDR3 size: 16 residues. Trimming pared 5 bases from V and 6 bases from J, leaving 19 bases between. Germline CDR1 is MNHEY and CDR2 is SMNVEV (reference sequence). Amplified TCR beta CDR3 regions were obtained using RNA transcripts as template. The workflow started with a first-round RT-PCR run with HTBI primers and then moved on to a second-round multiplex PCR. TCRdb itself ran the multiplex PCR reads through MiXCR, one entry per CDR3 protein. The table includes roughly 500,000 distinct CDR3 sequences, roughly an eighth detected once. Ophthalmopathy donors were characterized by moderate-to-severe activity, CAS of at least 3, NOSPECS of at least 4, and duration under 3 months. In this cohort, patients with other autoimmune diseases, uncontrolled infections, pregnancy or lactation were excluded. The authors diagnosed from clinical symptoms, serum thyroxine, TRAb, thyroid ultrasound and orbital computed tomography.

V gene TRBV27 combines with J gene TRBJ2-2, with D possibly TRBD2 on 6 matching bases. The TCR comes from a woman aged 30 to 39 with Graves' ophthalmopathy. The specimen sequenced was blood. CDR3 loop: CASSGPGTPLPGELFF. In DNA, the CDR3 is TGTGCCAGCAGTGGACCCGGGACTCCCCTCCCCGGGGAGCTGTTTTTT.